This TCR beta chain was obtained from a study of cytomegalovirus exposure and HLA in healthy donors. Study information: The Caucasian-associated ancestry cluster held roughly 84% of some 420 genotyped donors.

Germline lookup yields CDR1 SEHNR and CDR2 FQNEAQ (reference sequence). The ends lost 1 base at V and 3 bases at J; junction bases unmatched: 3. The CDR3 has 15 amino acids. The study's findings and limits: Later analysis demonstrated an association between a missense DCLRE1C variant and TCR beta V- and J-gene trimming. Many donors shared some public TCRs, even though most TCR sequences were rare. Altogether, 170 or so TCR beta chains were recorded as cytomegalovirus-associated.

The PCR employed 60 Vbeta primers together with 13 Jbeta primers. Libraries were prepared by immunoSEQ multiplex PCR; TCRdb keeps only in-frame clonotypes and omits some of them. The table has about 120,000 clones, over 8.5% seen once; the top ten hold around 5.8%. Points on this clone: Antigen: not known.

The sample consisted of PBMCs. The gene calls are TRBV7-9 and TRBJ2-1; 7 bases align to TRBD1. The source of this sequence is a middle-aged woman in good health and CMV-seropositive. The CDR3 loop reads CASSLVGGFYNEQFF. The CDR3 region has the DNA TGTGCCAGCAGCTTAGTAGGGGGCTTCTACAATGAGCAGTTCTTC.